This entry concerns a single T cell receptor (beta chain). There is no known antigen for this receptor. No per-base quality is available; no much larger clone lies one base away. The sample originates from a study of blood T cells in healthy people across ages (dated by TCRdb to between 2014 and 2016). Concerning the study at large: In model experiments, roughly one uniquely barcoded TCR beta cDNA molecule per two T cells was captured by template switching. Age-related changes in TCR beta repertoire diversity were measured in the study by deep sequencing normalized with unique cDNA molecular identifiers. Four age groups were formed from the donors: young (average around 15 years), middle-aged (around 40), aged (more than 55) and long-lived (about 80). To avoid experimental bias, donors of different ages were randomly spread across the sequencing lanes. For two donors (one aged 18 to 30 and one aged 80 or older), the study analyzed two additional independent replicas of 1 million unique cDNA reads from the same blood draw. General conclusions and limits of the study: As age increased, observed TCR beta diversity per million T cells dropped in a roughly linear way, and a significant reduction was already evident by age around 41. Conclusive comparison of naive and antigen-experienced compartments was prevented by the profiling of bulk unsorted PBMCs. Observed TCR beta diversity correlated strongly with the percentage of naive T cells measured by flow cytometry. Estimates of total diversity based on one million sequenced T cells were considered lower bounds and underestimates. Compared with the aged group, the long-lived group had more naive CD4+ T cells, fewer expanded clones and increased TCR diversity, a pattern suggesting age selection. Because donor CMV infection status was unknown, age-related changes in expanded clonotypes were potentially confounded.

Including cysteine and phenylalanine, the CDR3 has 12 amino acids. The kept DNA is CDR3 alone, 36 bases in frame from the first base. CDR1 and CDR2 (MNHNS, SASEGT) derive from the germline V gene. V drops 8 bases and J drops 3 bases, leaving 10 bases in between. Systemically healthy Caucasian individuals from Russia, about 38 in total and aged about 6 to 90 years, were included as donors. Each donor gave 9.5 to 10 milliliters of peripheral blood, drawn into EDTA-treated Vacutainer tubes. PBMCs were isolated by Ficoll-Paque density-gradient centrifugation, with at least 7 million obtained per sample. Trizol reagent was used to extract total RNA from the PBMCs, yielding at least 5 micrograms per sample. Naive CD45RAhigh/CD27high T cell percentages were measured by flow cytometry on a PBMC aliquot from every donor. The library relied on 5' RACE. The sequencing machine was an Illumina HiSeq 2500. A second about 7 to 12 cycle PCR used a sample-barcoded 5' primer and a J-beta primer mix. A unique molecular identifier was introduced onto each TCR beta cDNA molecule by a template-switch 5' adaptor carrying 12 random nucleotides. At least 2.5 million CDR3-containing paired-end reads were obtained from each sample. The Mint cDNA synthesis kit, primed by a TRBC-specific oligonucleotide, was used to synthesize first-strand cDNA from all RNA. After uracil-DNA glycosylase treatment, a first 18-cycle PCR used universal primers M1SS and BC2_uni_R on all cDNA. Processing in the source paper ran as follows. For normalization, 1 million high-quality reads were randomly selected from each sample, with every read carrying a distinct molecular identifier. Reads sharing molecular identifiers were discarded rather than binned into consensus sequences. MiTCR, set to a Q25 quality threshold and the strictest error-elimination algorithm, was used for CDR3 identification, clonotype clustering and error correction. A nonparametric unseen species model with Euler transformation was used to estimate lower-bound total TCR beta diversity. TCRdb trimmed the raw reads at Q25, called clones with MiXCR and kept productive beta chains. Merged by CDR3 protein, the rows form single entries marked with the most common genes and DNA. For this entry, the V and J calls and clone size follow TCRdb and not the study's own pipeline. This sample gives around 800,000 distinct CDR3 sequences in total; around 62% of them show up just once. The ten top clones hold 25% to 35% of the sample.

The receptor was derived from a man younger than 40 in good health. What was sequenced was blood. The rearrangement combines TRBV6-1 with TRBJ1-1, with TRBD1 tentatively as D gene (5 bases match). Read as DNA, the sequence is TGTGCCAGCCAGGAGGGGTACACTGAAGCTTTCTTT. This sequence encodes CASQEGYTEAFF.